The entry below gives a single T cell receptor (beta chain) sequence along with its context. Its antigen specificity is not known. Base qualities were left out, and no much larger clone turns up one base away. This sample was taken from a study of blood T cell repertoires in COVID-19 (TCRdb year 2020). The study in broad terms: The collaborator samples originated in the United States, Italy and Spain and spanned the acute and convalescent phases of COVID-19. The prospective study material was composed of cDNA or gDNA derived from T cells, B-cell-depleted T cells, or PBMCs. Subjects who had been exposed to COVID-19, were actively infected with it, or had recovered from it provided the deeply sampled blood TCRbeta repertoires that made up the dataset. The repertoires were made available in a free public database intended to serve as a resource for research on the immune response to SARS-CoV-2. Samples were obtained from the ongoing ImmuneRACE study (first 160 participants) and from 1,254 subjects provided by 6 global collaborators. The sample metadata nearly always contained a de-identified subject ID, COVID-19 status, age in years and sex. Where available, HLA class I and class II types were taken from metadata supplied by the sample provider and were not determined by assay-based typing.

Samples from volunteer blood donors who had recovered from COVID-19 were contributed by a second Seattle source. Each collaborating institution followed its own protocols to collect whole blood in K2EDTA tubes. For TCRbeta analysis, collaborator samples were shipped as frozen whole blood, as isolated PBMCs, or as DNA extracted from either sample type. TCRbeta CDR3 regions were amplified from genomic DNA by means of the immunoSEQ Assay, a bias-controlled multiplex PCR. In the source study's methods: Within the assay, amplification of reference gene primers was used to estimate how many nucleated cells each sample contained. Sequence reads were collapsed and filtered to measure the absolute abundance of every unique TCRbeta CDR3 rearrangement. Productive Simpson clonality was computed per sample as the square root of Simpson's diversity index over productive rearrangements. TCRdb mirrors the immuneACCESS table, restricted to in-frame sequences. Some clones are absent from its copies; in checked studies, under half trace to an unresolved V gene, and the reason for the others is unknown. For V, J and clone size, that table is used; D and trimming come from the DNA. The sample table contains hundreds of thousands of clones; only one count was recorded for approximately 90% of them. The ten largest clones take up approximately 2.2% of the sample.

After removal of 5 bases from V and 7 bases from J, the junction retains 5 bases not matched to a gene. Sequences GTSNPN (CDR1) and SVGIG (CDR2) are obtained from the germline V gene (reference sequence). Counted from cysteine to phenylalanine, this CDR3 has 13 amino acids. Only the CDR3 DNA is retained, 39 bases long and in frame from the first base. Overall study outcomes, separate from this receptor: The quantity of clinical and demographic metadata differed by source and by participant and was supplied without curation.

This TCR was sampled from a woman between 40 and 55 years old who had recovered from COVID-19. The material sequenced was peripheral blood. The chain is assembled from TRBV30 and TRBJ1-4; TRBD1 aligns with 9 central bases. Read as DNA, the sequence is TGTGCCTGGTCCCGGGACAGGGCTGAAAAACTGTTTTTT. It translates as CAWSRDRAEKLFF.